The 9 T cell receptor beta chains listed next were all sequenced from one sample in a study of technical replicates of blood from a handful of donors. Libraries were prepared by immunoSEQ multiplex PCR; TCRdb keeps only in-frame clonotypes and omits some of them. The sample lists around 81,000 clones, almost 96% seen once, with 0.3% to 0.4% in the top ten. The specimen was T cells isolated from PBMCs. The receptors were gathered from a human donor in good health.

In nucleotides, the CDR3 is TGTGCCAGCAGCCCGCGGGCTGGGACCTACGAGCAGTACTTC. Translated, it gives CASSPRAGTYEQYF. This chain joins TRBV11-2 and TRBJ2-7; possible D gene TRBD2, 5 bases. Germline values: CDR1 SGHAT, CDR2 FQNNGV. The V gene lost 5 bases and the J gene lost 2 bases, with 13 bases spanning the gap. The CDR3 loop spans 14 amino acids.

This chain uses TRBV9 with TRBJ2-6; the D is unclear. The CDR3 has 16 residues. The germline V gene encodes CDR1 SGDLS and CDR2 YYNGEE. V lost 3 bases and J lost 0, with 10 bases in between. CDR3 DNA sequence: TGTGCCAGCAGCGGCAGGATAAACTCTGGGGCCAACGTCCTGACTTTC. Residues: CASSGRINSGANVLTF. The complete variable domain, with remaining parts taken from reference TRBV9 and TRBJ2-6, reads DSGVTQTPKHLITATGQRVTLRCSPRSGDLSVYWYQQSLDQGLQFLIQYYNGEERAKGNILERFSAQQFPDLHSELNLSSLELGDSALYFCASSGRINSGANVLTFGAGSRLTVL.

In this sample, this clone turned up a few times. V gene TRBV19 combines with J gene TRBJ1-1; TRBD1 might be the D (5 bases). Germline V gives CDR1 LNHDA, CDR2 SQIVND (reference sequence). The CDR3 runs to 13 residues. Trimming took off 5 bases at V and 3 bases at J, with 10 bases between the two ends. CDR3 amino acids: CASSAGRDTEAFF. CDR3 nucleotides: TGTGCCAGTAGTGCGGGACGGGACACTGAAGCTTTCTTT.

The CDR3, as DNA: TGTGCCAGCAGGAAACTTGGCACAGATACGCAGTATTTT. It encodes CASRKLGTDTQYF. The chain carries TRBV27 and TRBJ2-3; no clear D. The CDR3 covers 13 residues. Trimming removed 6 bases at V and 1 base at J, with 8 bases between. Germline lookup yields CDR1 MNHEY and CDR2 SMNVEV (reference sequence).

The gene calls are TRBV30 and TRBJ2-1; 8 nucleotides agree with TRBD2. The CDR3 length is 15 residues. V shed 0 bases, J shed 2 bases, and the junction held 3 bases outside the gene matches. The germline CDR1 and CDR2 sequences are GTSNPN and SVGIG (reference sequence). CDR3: CAWSVQLAAYNEQFF. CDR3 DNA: TGTGCCTGGAGTGTACAACTAGCGGCCTACAATGAGCAGTTCTTC.

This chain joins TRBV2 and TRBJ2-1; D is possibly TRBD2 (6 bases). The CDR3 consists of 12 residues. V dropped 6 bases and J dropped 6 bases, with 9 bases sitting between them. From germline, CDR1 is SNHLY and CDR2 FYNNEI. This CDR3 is CASRGEANEQFF. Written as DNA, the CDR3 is TGTGCCAGCAGGGGGGAGGCCAATGAGCAGTTCTTC.

CDR3 protein: CASSDIQETQYF. The CDR3 DNA reads as TGTGCCAGCAGTGATATTCAAGAGACCCAGTACTTC. The chain recombines TRBV2 with TRBJ2-5; D is ambiguous. From germline, CDR1 is SNHLY and CDR2 FYNNEI. Trimming removed 3 bases from V and 2 bases from J, with 4 bases in between. The CDR3 consists of 12 residues.

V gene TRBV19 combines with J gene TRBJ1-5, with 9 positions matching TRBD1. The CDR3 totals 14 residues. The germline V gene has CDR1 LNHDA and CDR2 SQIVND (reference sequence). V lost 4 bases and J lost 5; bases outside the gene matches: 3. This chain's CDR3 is CASSKQGAHQPQHF. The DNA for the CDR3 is TGTGCCAGTAGTAAACAGGGGGCCCATCAGCCCCAGCATTTT. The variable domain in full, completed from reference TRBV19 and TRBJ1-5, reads DGGITQSPKYLFRKEGQNVTLSCEQNLNHDAMYWYRQDPGQGLRLIYYSQIVNDFQKGDIAEGYSVSREKKESFPLTVTSAQKNPTAFYLCASSKQGAHQPQHFGDGTRLSIL.

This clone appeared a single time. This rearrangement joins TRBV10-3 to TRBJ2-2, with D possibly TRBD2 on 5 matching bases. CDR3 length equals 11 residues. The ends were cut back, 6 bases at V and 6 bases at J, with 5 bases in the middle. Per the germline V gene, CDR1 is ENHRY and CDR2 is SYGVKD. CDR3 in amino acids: CAIRGAGELFF. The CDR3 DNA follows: TGTGCCATCAGGGGAGCCGGGGAGCTGTTTTTT.